The rows below give T cell receptor beta chains drawn from one sample of a study of T-cell reconstitution after alpha-beta-depleted transplantation in children. TCRdb itself ran the PCR reads through MiXCR, one entry per CDR3 protein. The sample consists of hundreds of thousands of distinct CDR3 sequences, about 15% of them appearing once. Specimen: PBMCs from the stem cell graft donor, collected from the stem cell graft. These receptors all come from a human donor who donated a stem cell graft to a child with acute myeloid leukemia. The CDR3 runs from the conserved cysteine through the conserved F or W. A D gene is named only where the DNA matches it firmly. The listing skips clone size in some rows; elsewhere it reads once, few, many or a size class.

TRBV20-1	-	many	TRBJ1-1	TGCAGTGCTAGGGGTCCCCTCGGGAACACTGAAGCTTTCTTT	CSARGPLGNTEAFF
TRBV5-6	-	many	TRBJ2-3	TGTGCCACCAAACGACAGGGAGCGGGTGCGCAGTATTTT	CATKRQGAGAQYF
TRBV7-2	-	many	TRBJ2-7	TGTGCCAGCAGCTTAGATTGGAACTACGAGCAGTACTTC	CASSLDWNYEQYF
TRBV6-5	TRBD1	-	TRBJ1-3	TGTGCCAGCAGTTACGGGACAGGGCGCGCGAACACCATATATTTT	CASSYGTGRANTIYF
TRBV29-1	TRBD1	many	TRBJ1-1	TGCAGCCCCCTTTACAGGGGTACTGAAGCTTTCTTT	CSPLYRGTEAFF
TRBV5-1	-	-	TRBJ2-2	TGCGCCAGCACCTCCCTAGGGGCAACCGGGGAGCTGTTTTTT	CASTSLGATGELFF
TRBV10-3	-	-	TRBJ2-7	TGTGCCATCAGTGTCGACGGAAGCGAGCAGTACTTC	CAISVDGSEQYF
TRBV12-3/TRBV12-4	TRBD2	-	TRBJ2-1	TGTGCCAGCAGTCGCAGCGGGGGGGCGGATGAGCAGTTCTTC	CASSRSGGADEQFF
TRBV7-2	TRBD1	few	TRBJ1-2	TGTGCCAGCAGCTGGGACAGGGGGCCTGCTAACTATGGCTACACCTTC	CASSWDRGPANYGYTF
TRBV7-2	-	many	TRBJ1-3	TGTGCCAGCAGCCCATCAGGGAGGTTTGGCACCATATATTTT	CASSPSGRFGTIYF
TRBV15	-	many	TRBJ2-5	TGTGCCACCAGCAGAGAGGGGAACAGATTGATGGAGACCCAGTACTTC	CATSREGNRLMETQYF
TRBV29-1	-	many	TRBJ2-4	TGCAGCGTGGTAGAGACAGCTACGGACATTCAGTACTTC	CSVVETATDIQYF
TRBV6-5	-	many	TRBJ1-1	TGTGCCAGCAGCAAGGTAGGAACTGAAGCTTTCTTT	CASSKVGTEAFF
TRBV24-1	TRBD1	-	TRBJ2-1	TGTGCCACCAGTGAAACGACAGGGGGGTCCTACAATGAGCAGTTCTTC	CATSETTGGSYNEQFF
TRBV12-3/TRBV12-4	-	many	TRBJ2-3	TGTGCCAGCAGTTTCCCTCCAGATACGCAGTATTTT	CASSFPPDTQYF
TRBV4-1	-	-	TRBJ1-1	TGCGCCAGCAGCGCGGACGACGGGAACACTGAAGCTTTCTTT	CASSADDGNTEAFF
TRBV20-1	-	-	TRBJ2-5	TGCAGTGCTAGCCCCGTACAGGCCCCGAAGAGGGCCCAGTACTTC	CSASPVQAPKRAQYF
TRBV6-2/TRBV6-3	-	few	TRBJ1-3	TGTGCCAGCAGTTACGTTGGAAACACCATATATTTT	CASSYVGNTIYF
TRBV6-5	-	-	TRBJ2-4	TGTGCCAGCAGTTACTCGATGGACGATGCCAAAAACATTCAGTACTTC	CASSYSMDDAKNIQYF